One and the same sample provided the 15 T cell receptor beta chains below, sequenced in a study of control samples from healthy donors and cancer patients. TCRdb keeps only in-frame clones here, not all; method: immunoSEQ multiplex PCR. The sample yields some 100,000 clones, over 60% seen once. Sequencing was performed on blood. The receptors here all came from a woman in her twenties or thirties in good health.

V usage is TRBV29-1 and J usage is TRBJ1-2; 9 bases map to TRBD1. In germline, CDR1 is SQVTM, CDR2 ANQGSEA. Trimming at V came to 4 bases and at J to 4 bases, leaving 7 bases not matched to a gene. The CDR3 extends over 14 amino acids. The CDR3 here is CSVGAGTGLYGYTF. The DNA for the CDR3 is TGCAGCGTTGGGGCCGGGACAGGGCTCTATGGCTACACCTTC.

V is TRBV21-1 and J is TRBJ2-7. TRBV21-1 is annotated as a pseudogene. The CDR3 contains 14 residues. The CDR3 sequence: CASSTTGRFYEQYF. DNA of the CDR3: TGTGCCAGCAGCACCACAGGGAGGTTCTACGAGCAGTACTTC.

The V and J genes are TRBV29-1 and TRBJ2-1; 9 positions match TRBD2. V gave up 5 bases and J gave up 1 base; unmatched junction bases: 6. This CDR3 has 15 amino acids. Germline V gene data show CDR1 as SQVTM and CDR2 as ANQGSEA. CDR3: CSVQLTSGSYNEQFF. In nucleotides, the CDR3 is TGCAGCGTTCAATTGACTAGCGGTTCCTACAATGAGCAGTTCTTC.

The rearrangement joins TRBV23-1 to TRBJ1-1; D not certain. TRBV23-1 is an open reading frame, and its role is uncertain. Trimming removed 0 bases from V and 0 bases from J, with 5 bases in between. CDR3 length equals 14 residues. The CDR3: CASSQSMLNTEAFF. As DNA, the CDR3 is TGCGCCAGCAGTCAATCGATGCTGAACACTGAAGCTTTCTTT.

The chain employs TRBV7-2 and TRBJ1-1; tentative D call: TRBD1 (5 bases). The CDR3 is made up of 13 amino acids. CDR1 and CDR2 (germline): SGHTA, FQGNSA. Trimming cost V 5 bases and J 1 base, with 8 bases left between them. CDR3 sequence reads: CASSTTGNTEAFF. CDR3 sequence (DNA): TGTGCCAGCAGCACCACAGGGAACACTGAAGCTTTCTTT.

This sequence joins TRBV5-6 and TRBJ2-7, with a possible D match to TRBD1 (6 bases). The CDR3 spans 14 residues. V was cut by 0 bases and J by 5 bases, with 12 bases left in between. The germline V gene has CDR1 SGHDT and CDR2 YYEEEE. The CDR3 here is CASSLATGNNEQYF. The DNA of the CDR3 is TGTGCCAGCAGCTTGGCCACAGGGAACAACGAGCAGTACTTC.

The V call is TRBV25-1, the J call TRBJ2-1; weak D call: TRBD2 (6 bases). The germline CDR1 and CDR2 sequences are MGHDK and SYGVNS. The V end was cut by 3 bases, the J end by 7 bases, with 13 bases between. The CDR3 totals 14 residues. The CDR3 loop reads CASSDRGAGNEQFF. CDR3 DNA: TGTGCCAGCAGTGATCGTGGGGCGGGGAATGAGCAGTTCTTC.

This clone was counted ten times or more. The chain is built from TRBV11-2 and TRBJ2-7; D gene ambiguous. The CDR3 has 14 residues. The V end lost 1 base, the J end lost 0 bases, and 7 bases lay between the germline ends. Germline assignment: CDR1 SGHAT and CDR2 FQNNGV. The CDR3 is CASSLASSSYEQYF. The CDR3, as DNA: TGTGCCAGCAGCTTAGCATCTAGCTCCTACGAGCAGTACTTC.

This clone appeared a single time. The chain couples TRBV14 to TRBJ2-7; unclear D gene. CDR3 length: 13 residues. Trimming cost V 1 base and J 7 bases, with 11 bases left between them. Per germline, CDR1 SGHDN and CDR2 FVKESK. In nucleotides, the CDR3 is TGTGCCAGCAGCCAAGGACGGATTTTAGAGCAGTACTTC. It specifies CASSQGRILEQYF.

CDR3 nucleotide sequence: TGCGCCAGCAGAGAGTATCTCTATGGCTACACCTTC. This sequence encodes CASREYLYGYTF. The gene calls are TRBV5-1 and TRBJ1-2; D is unclear. The CDR3 extends over 12 amino acids. Per germline, CDR1 SGHRS and CDR2 YFSETQ. V was trimmed by 5 bases and J by 4 bases, leaving 9 bases between them.

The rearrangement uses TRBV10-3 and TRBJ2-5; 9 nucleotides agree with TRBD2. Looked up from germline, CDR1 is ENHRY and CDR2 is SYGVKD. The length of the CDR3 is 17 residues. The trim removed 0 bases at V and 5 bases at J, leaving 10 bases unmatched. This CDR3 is CAISESQRGAGDETQYF. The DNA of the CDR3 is TGTGCCATCAGTGAGTCCCAGCGGGGGGCGGGAGACGAGACCCAGTACTTC.

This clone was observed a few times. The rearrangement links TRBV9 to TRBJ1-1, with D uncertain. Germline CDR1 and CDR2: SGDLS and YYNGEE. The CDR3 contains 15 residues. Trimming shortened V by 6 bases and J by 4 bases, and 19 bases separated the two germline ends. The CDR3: CASTPPAQSSTEAFF. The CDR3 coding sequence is TGTGCCAGCACCCCTCCTGCCCAGTCGAGCACTGAAGCTTTCTTT.

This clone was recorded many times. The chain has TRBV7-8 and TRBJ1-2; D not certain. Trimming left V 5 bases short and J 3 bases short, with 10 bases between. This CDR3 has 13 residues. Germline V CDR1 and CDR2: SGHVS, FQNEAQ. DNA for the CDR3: TGTGCCAGCAGCGCAACAGTCGACTATGGCTACACCTTC. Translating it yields CASSATVDYGYTF.

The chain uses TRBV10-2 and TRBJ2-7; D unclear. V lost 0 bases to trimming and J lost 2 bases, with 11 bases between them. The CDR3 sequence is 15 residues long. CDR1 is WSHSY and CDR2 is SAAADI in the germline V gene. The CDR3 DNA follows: TGCGCCAGCAGTGAGTCGGGTGCAGCCACCTACGAGCAGTACTTC. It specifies CASSESGAATYEQYF.

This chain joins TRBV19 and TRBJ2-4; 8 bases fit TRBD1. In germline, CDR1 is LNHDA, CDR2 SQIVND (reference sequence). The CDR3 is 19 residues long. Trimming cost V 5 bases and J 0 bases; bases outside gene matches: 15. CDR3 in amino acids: CASSASTGELWPAKNIQYF. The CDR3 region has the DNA TGTGCCAGTAGTGCCTCGACAGGGGAATTATGGCCAGCCAAAAACATTCAGTACTTC.